This T cell receptor beta chain was recovered during a study of human T cells and chemical hapten exposure. Study results and limitations: Controls had significantly fewer large CDR3 similarity clusters than were formed by expanded TCRs.

Time point noted: pre-sensitization, week 0. Treatment indicated: therapeutic diphenylcyclopropenone sensitization with weekly scalp DPC. Alopecia patients, 18 to 70 years old and DPC-suitable, served as donors. Unfractionated whole blood yielded total RNA. The table lists this clonotype with a few counts. Its antigen is not identified. The CDR3 has 15 residues. Trimming took 5 bases from V and 2 from J; bases not matched to a gene: 5. CDR1 is SNHLY, CDR2 FYNNEI, per germline. Per the original methods: Sampled TCR counts reached a median of roughly 100,000 per sample, with values ranging from roughly 20,000 to 700,000. TCRdb re-called the RACE reads with MiXCR, one entry per CDR3 protein. In this record, the V and J calls reflect TCRdb's handling and not the investigators' own analysis. Of tens of thousands of distinct CDR3 sequences in the sample, approximately 13% are singletons; the top ten hold roughly 5.7%.

The sequenced sample was whole blood, obtained in connection with sensitization to the hapten diphenylcyclopropenone (DPC). V usage is TRBV2 and J usage is TRBJ2-3, with 9 bases identical to TRBD2. This receptor was taken from a woman in her twenties or thirties with alopecia areata. Some clones in this sample may be carry-over from other donors' samples. Here the CDR3 reads CASSLLAGATDTQYF. The CDR3 DNA reads as TGTGCCAGCAGTTTACTAGCGGGCGCCACAGATACGCAGTATTTT.